These T cell receptor beta chains were read from a single sample in a study of T cells after yellow fever vaccination. TCRdb called the 5' RACE reads again in MiXCR, with one record for every CDR3 protein. This sample has 110,000 or so distinct CDR3 sequences, with 5.5% to 8% found just once. Sequenced material: CD4+ T cells sorted from PBMCs, taken about 49 days after the first yellow fever vaccination. Receptors originate from a man between 18 and 35 years old who received the YFV17D yellow fever vaccine. Each CDR3 is given with its conserved first and last residue. A D gene is named only where the DNA matches it firmly. Clone size is given for some rows only: seen once, a few or many times, or a class if the clone is expanded.

V: TRBV7-6
size: many
J: TRBJ2-3
D: TRBD2
DNA: TGTGCCAGCAGCTCGCTACTAGCGGGGGCCAATACGCAGTATTTT
CDR3: CASSSLLAGANTQYF

V: TRBV10-3
size: many
J: TRBJ2-5
D: NA
DNA: TGTGCCATCAGTAGCAGTCGCGAGACCCAGTACTTC
CDR3: CAISSSRETQYF

V: TRBV24-1
size: many
J: TRBJ1-1
D: TRBD1
DNA: TGTGCCACTACAAACCCGGGACAGGGGGCCACTGAAGCTTTCTTT
CDR3: CATTNPGQGATEAFF

V: TRBV7-6
size: many
J: TRBJ2-3
D: TRBD2
DNA: TGTGCCAGCAGCTTACAAGCGGGGCCTAGCACAGATACGCAGTATTTT
CDR3: CASSLQAGPSTDTQYF

V: TRBV29-1
size: many
J: TRBJ1-2
D: TRBD1
DNA: TGCAGCGTATCGGACAGGAACTATGGCTACACCTTC
CDR3: CSVSDRNYGYTF

V: TRBV20-1
size: many
J: TRBJ1-2
D: NA
DNA: TGCAGTGCCAAGGAGTACGAAACGGTTGGCTACACCTTC
CDR3: CSAKEYETVGYTF

V: TRBV5-1
size: many
J: TRBJ1-5
D: NA
DNA: TGCGCCAGCAGTACTGGGGACGGGAATCAGCCCCAGCATTTT
CDR3: CASSTGDGNQPQHF

V: TRBV7-7
size: few
J: TRBJ2-5
D: TRBD1
DNA: TGTGCCAGCAGCACACAAGAGGGGGCCGAGACCCAGTACTTC
CDR3: CASSTQEGAETQYF

V: TRBV6-6
size: many
J: TRBJ1-1
D: NA
DNA: TGTGCCAGCAGCGGCAACACTGAAGCTTTCTTT
CDR3: CASSGNTEAFF

V: TRBV12-3/TRBV12-4
size: many
J: TRBJ2-2
D: NA
DNA: TGTGCCAGCAGTTTACAGGGGCGTCGCACCGGGGAGCTGTTTTTT
CDR3: CASSLQGRRTGELFF

V: TRBV6-2/TRBV6-3
size: few
J: TRBJ1-6
D: TRBD1
DNA: TGTGCCAGCAGTTACGGACAGGGCACACCCCTCCACTTT
CDR3: CASSYGQGTPLHF

V: TRBV23-1
size: many
J: TRBJ2-5
D: TRBD1
DNA: TGCGCAGTGGTCCTCGTTGGCAGGGGGCAAGAGACCCAGTACTTC
CDR3: CAVVLVGRGQETQYF

V: TRBV6-2/TRBV6-3
size: many
J: TRBJ2-5
D: NA
DNA: TGTGCCAGCAGTCCTTACATAGGTGGTTCAAGCCAAGAGACCCAGTACTTC
CDR3: CASSPYIGGSSQETQYF

V: TRBV5-5
size: NA
J: TRBJ1-2
D: NA
DNA: TGTGCCAGCAGCGTGGGAGAGGGCTATGGCTACACCTTC
CDR3: CASSVGEGYGYTF

V: TRBV7-2
size: many
J: TRBJ2-3
D: NA
DNA: TGTGCCAGCAGCTTAGCTTCCCTGGGTACGCAGTATTTT
CDR3: CASSLASLGTQYF

V: TRBV19
size: many
J: TRBJ2-5
D: NA
DNA: TGTGCCAGTAGTATGGGTGGGCAGATAGAGACCCAGTACTTC
CDR3: CASSMGGQIETQYF

V: TRBV7-2
size: many
J: TRBJ1-2
D: TRBD1
DNA: TGTGCCAGCAGCCAAGCGACAGGGAATGGCTACACCTTC
CDR3: CASSQATGNGYTF

V: TRBV5-1
size: many
J: TRBJ1-4
D: TRBD1
DNA: TGCGCCAGCAGCTTGACAGGGGGTGAGGAAAAACTGTTTTTT
CDR3: CASSLTGGEEKLFF

V: TRBV20-1
size: many
J: TRBJ2-1
D: NA
DNA: TGCAGTGCTAGAAGGGCGGGGGCCTCCAATGAGCAGTTCTTC
CDR3: CSARRAGASNEQFF

V: TRBV28
size: many
J: TRBJ2-3
D: TRBD1
DNA: TGTGCCAGCAGACCAGGGGGAGTCACAGATACGCAGTATTTT
CDR3: CASRPGGVTDTQYF

V: TRBV2
size: many
J: TRBJ2-5
D: NA
DNA: TGTGCCAGCAGTGAAGCGCTTCTAGTCGGGGAGACCCAGTACTTC
CDR3: CASSEALLVGETQYF

V: TRBV7-2
size: many
J: TRBJ2-1
D: TRBD1
DNA: TGTGCCAGCAGCTCCGCAAGACAGGGGATGTCCTACAATGAGCAGTTCTTC
CDR3: CASSSARQGMSYNEQFF

V: TRBV5-4
size: few
J: TRBJ1-1
D: TRBD1
DNA: TGTGCCAGCAGCATCAGACAGGGGGCGGCCACTGAAGCTTTCTTT
CDR3: CASSIRQGAATEAFF

V: TRBV6-5
size: many
J: TRBJ2-2
D: TRBD2
DNA: TGTGCCAGCAGTTACTCTGGTAGCGGGGGCCCTGGGACCGGGGAGCTGTTTTTT
CDR3: CASSYSGSGGPGTGELFF

V: TRBV7-2
size: many
J: TRBJ1-4
D: TRBD1
DNA: TGTGCCAGCAGCTTGGACAGGGCGACTGAAAAACTGTTTTTT
CDR3: CASSLDRATEKLFF

V: TRBV18
size: few
J: TRBJ2-2
D: TRBD1
DNA: TGTGCCAGCTCATACGACAGGGTTCAGGCCGGGGAGCTGTTTTTT
CDR3: CASSYDRVQAGELFF

V: TRBV28
size: many
J: TRBJ2-3
D: NA
DNA: TGTGCCAGCAGTTTATTAGCAGCGGGTCAGGCCACAGATACGCAGTATTTT
CDR3: CASSLLAAGQATDTQYF

V: TRBV3-1
size: NA
J: TRBJ1-2
D: TRBD1
DNA: TGTGCCAGCAGCCAAGCTACAGGGGGCTATGGCTACACCTTC
CDR3: CASSQATGGYGYTF